The 26 T cell receptor beta chains listed next were all sequenced from one sample in a study of Tregs in tolerant kidney transplant recipients. The repertoire was sequenced with immunoSEQ multiplex PCR; TCRdb's copy has only in-frame clones and lacks some. This sample lists 45,000 to 55,000 clones; its ten largest clones have about 0.85%. The sequenced sample was CD4+ T cells from blood, obtained before the transplant. The origin of the receptors is a human donor who received a combined kidney and bone marrow transplant.

A remark on this clone: The read terminates 3 residues ahead of where the CDR3 ends, so the germline J gene completes it. The chain is built from TRBV7-6 and TRBJ1-6, with 8 bases identical to TRBD1. Trimming removed 5 bases from V and 8 bases from J; junction bases left unmatched: 8. This CDR3 is 15 amino acids long. Germline lookup yields CDR1 SGHVS and CDR2 FNYEAQ. CDR3 bases read: TGTGCCAGCAGCCCAGGACAGGGAAGTCATTCACCC. Its translation: CASSPGQGSHSP. The entire CDR3 sequence reads CASSPGQGSHSPLHF.

On this clone itself: The read falls 3 residues short of the CDR3 end, and the missing part is taken from the germline J gene. The gene calls are TRBV7-6 and TRBJ2-2; no clear D. Germline V lookup: CDR1 SGHVS, CDR2 FNYEAQ. With 5 bases removed from V and 0 bases from J, the gap between germline ends came to 10 bases. The CDR3 has 15 amino acids. CDR3 loop: CASSPDSPNTGELFF. The covered CDR3 bases are TGTGCCAGCAGCCCCGACTCTCCGAACACCGGGGAG. Together with reference TRBV7-6 and TRBJ2-2, the CDR3 gives the full variable domain: GAGVSQSPRYKVTKRGQDVALRCDPISGHVSLYWYRQALGQGPEFLTYFNYEAQQDKSGLPNDRFSAERPEGSISTLTIQRTEQRDSAMYRCASSPDSPNTGELFFGEGSRLTVL.

Points on this clone: Read sequence stops 3 residues before the CDR3 end, and the germline J gene provides the missing end. The chain carries TRBV20-1 and TRBJ1-5, with D tentatively TRBD1 (5 bases). The V and J ends lost 5 bases and 8 bases respectively, with 19 bases between them. Germline-derived CDR1 and CDR2 are DFQATT and SNEGSKA (reference sequence). The CDR3 runs 14 residues. The sequenced part of the CDR3 DNA is TGCAGTGCTGCCCCCGAGGGGAAACCGAAGCCC. As protein: CSAAPEGKPKP. The CDR3, in full, reads CSAAPEGKPKPQHF.

Details on this clone: The read terminates 3 residues before the CDR3 end, so the remaining end is supplied by the germline J gene. The rearrangement uses TRBV20-1 and TRBJ2-7; 8 positions agree with TRBD1. This CDR3 contains 15 residues. The trim removed 3 bases at V and 3 bases at J, leaving 10 bases unmatched. Germline assignment: CDR1 DFQATT and CDR2 SNEGSKA (reference sequence). The CDR3 protein is CSASRLGTGVYEQYF. The sequenced part of the CDR3 DNA is TGCAGTGCTAGCCGCCTCGGGACAGGTGTCTACGAG.

Turning to this clone: The read ends 3 residues shy of where the CDR3 ends; the end is completed using the germline J gene. V usage is TRBV19 and J usage is TRBJ2-7; 7 bases map to TRBD1. The V gene end was trimmed by 5 bases and the J gene end by 2 bases; junction bases not matched to a gene: 9. The germline V gene encodes CDR1 LNHDA and CDR2 SQIVND (reference sequence). CDR3 length equals 15 residues. The part of the CDR3 DNA that was read is TGTGCCAGTAGTCCTACAGGGGTTGGGCCCTACGAG. It translates to CASSPTGVGPYE. The entire CDR3 protein reads CASSPTGVGPYEQYF.

Comments on this clone: The sequenced fragment ends 3 residues before the CDR3 boundary, so the rest is inferred from the germline J gene. The V call is TRBV2, the J call TRBJ2-7; 8 bases match TRBD2. The ends lost 6 bases at V and 6 bases at J; junction bases unmatched: 10. Germline values: CDR1 SNHLY, CDR2 FYNNEI. CDR3 size: 14 residues. The CDR3: CASRRGLAGGEQYF. CDR3 DNA (partial): TGTGCCAGCAGAAGGGGTCTAGCGGGCGGCGAG.

The CDR3 loop reads CASSLLGGSTDTQYF. CDR3 DNA (partial): TGTGCCAGCAGCCTCCTGGGCGGGAGCACAGATACG. The chain employs TRBV7-3 and TRBJ2-3; a weak D match, TRBD2 (5 bases). The read ends 3 residues early relative to the CDR3; the germline J gene fills the gap. V gave up 5 bases and J gave up 0 bases, with 12 bases separating them. Germline CDR1 SGHTA, CDR2 FQGTGA. The CDR3 has 15 residues.

Comments on this clone: The DNA ends 3 residues before the CDR3 does, and the rest of the CDR3 is filled in from the germline J gene. V is TRBV5-1 and J is TRBJ2-5, with 10 bases lining up with TRBD2. J was trimmed by 1 base and V by 0 bases; bases with no gene match: 6. The CDR3 loop spans 17 amino acids. Germline lookup yields CDR1 SGHRS and CDR2 YFSETQ. CDR3 region: CASSLGTSGRPQETQYF. The covered CDR3 bases are TGCGCCAGCAGCTTGGGGACTAGCGGAAGACCCCAAGAGACC.

Turning to this clone: Read data end 3 residues before the CDR3 end; the end is taken from the germline J gene. The chain joins TRBV19 to TRBJ2-3; D remains ambiguous. Germline loops: CDR1 LNHDA, CDR2 SQIVND (reference sequence). CDR3 length equals 15 residues. V lost 3 bases and J 1 base, leaving 11 bases between the germline ends. The sequenced CDR3 bases are TGTGCCAGTAGTATGGCCAATCGGGGCACAGATACG. Protein sequence: CASSMANRGTDT. The whole CDR3 protein is CASSMANRGTDTQYF.

As concerns this clone: The CDR3 is cut off 3 residues early in the read; its end comes from the germline J gene. The V call is TRBV20-1, the J call TRBJ2-1, with a weak D call TRBD1 (5 bases). Germline V gene data show CDR1 as DFQATT and CDR2 as SNEGSKA (reference sequence). This CDR3 has 15 amino acids. V was shortened by 0 bases and J by 8 bases, with 17 bases between the two germline ends. The CDR3: CSARDPRRVQHEQFF. The CDR3 DNA, read in part, is TGCAGTGCTAGAGATCCGCGCAGGGTGCAGCATGAG.

As to this clone: The read gets to within 3 residues of the CDR3 end, and the germline J gene fills in the rest. V gene TRBV18 combines with J gene TRBJ1-1; TRBD1 agrees at 9 bases. The CDR3 consists of 15 residues. Per germline, CDR1 KGHSH and CDR2 LQKENI. After removal of 3 bases from V and 4 bases from J, the junction contained 6 bases not matched to a gene. The CDR3 reads CASSPKQGASTEAFF. CDR3 bases read: TGTGCCAGCTCACCTAAACAGGGGGCGTCCACTGAA.

On this clone itself: The CDR3 is cut off 3 residues early in the read; its end comes from the germline J gene. J is TRBJ2-7 and V is TRBV7-3; 9 bases match TRBD1. With V trimmed by 5 bases and J by 1 base, 6 bases remained unmatched. The CDR3 consists of 15 residues. Germline V gene data show CDR1 as SGHTA and CDR2 as FQGTGA. The CDR3 bases that were read are TGTGCCAGCAGCGAAACACAGGGGGCTTCCTACGAG. Protein product: CASSETQGASYE. The whole CDR3 is CASSETQGASYEQYF.

A note on this clone: Coverage ceases 3 residues before the CDR3 finishes, and the germline J gene fills in the end. The V and J genes are TRBV7-3 and TRBJ1-1; TRBD1 matches at 10 bases. This CDR3 has 16 amino acids. The J segment lost 0 bases and the V segment lost 5 bases, leaving 6 bases of the junction unmatched. Germline CDR1 is SGHTA and CDR2 is FQGTGA. The CDR3 sequence is CASSAQTGGLNTEAFF. The sequenced CDR3 bases are TGTGCCAGCAGCGCGCAGACAGGGGGCCTGAACACTGAA.

A remark on this clone: The read finishes 3 residues shy of the CDR3 end, and the germline J gene is used to complete it. The V gene is TRBV20-1, the J gene TRBJ2-3; D is unresolved. The germline gives CDR1 DFQATT, CDR2 SNEGSKA (reference sequence). Trimming took 2 bases from V and 5 from J, leaving 14 bases between them. The CDR3 consists of 14 residues. CDR3 bases read: TGCAGTGCTAGACGTATCCTAGGCGAAGATACG. Protein sequence: CSARRILGEDT. The whole CDR3 is CSARRILGEDTQYF.

Notes on this clone: The read finishes 3 residues shy of the CDR3 end, and the germline J gene is used to complete it. The V call is TRBV20-1, the J call TRBJ2-1, with D possibly called TRBD1 or TRBD2 (7 bases each). Germline-derived CDR1 and CDR2 are DFQATT and SNEGSKA (reference sequence). Trimming took off 0 bases at V and 0 bases at J, with 18 bases between the two ends. CDR3 length: 18 amino acids. The CDR3 sequence: CSARDPGRTGSSYNEQFF. The CDR3 bases that were read are TGCAGTGCTAGAGATCCCGGGAGGACAGGTAGCTCCTACAATGAG.

The CDR3 bases that were read are TGTGCCAGCAGTGAAGCCAGGGGGTACTCTGGGGCCAACGTC. Amino acid sequence: CASSEARGYSGANV. The full CDR3 protein reads CASSEARGYSGANVLTF. The rearrangement links TRBV2 to TRBJ2-6; 7 nucleotides agree with TRBD1. The read ends 3 residues early relative to the CDR3; the germline J gene fills the gap. The trim removed 0 bases at V and 0 bases at J, leaving 2 bases unmatched. Germline-derived CDR1 and CDR2 are SNHLY and FYNNEI. This CDR3 spans 17 amino acids.

Regarding this clone: Read coverage stops 3 residues before the CDR3 terminus; the germline J gene supplies the remainder. V and J are TRBV7-2 and TRBJ2-7; 9 bases map to TRBD2. In germline, CDR1 is SGHTA, CDR2 FQGNSA. V lost 1 base, J lost 6 bases, and 7 bases stayed unmatched. The CDR3 extends over 15 amino acids. The sequenced part of the CDR3 DNA is TGTGCCAGCAGCTTAGTTACTGCGGGAGGGGGCGAG. It translates to CASSLVTAGGGE. The entire CDR3 protein is CASSLVTAGGGEQYF.

Remarks on this clone: A read error may produce the germline difference seen at one junction end. The CDR3 extends 3 residues past the end of the read, so its final part is completed from the germline J gene. The chain links TRBV4-2 to TRBJ1-1; D gene unclear. Looked up from germline, CDR1 is LGHNA and CDR2 is YNFKEQ. CDR3 length equals 15 residues. The CDR3 DNA, read in part, is TGCGCCAGCAGCCAAGAGTCGGGGTGGAACACTGAA. Amino acids: CASSQESGWNTE. The full CDR3 protein reads CASSQESGWNTEAFF.

Concerning this clone itself: The read stops 3 residues short of the end of the CDR3; the missing end is completed from the germline J gene. The rearrangement links TRBV5-6 to TRBJ1-2; possible D gene TRBD1, 5 bases. The CDR3 is 14 residues long. Germline loops: CDR1 SGHDT, CDR2 YYEEEE. CDR3 DNA (partial): TGTGCCAGCAGCTTAGCTCTCGGGGGGAGCGGC. Amino acids: CASSLALGGSG. The whole CDR3 sequence reads CASSLALGGSGYTF.

About this clone itself: The junction departs from the called germline gene at one end, perhaps through a read error. The CDR3 loop is CAWRGQNAEAFF. CDR3 DNA, as far as it was read: TGTGCCTGGAGGGGACAGAACGCTGAA. The rearrangement uses TRBV30 and TRBJ1-1; 7 bases fit TRBD1. Read data end 3 residues before the CDR3 end; the end is taken from the germline J gene. The V gene's germline CDR1 is GTSNPN and CDR2 SVGIG (reference sequence). This CDR3 comprises 12 residues. Drawing the rest from reference TRBV30 and TRBJ1-1, the complete variable domain is SQTIHQWPATLVQPVGSPLSLECTVEGTSNPNLYWYRQAAGRGLQLLFYSVGIGQISSEVPQNLSASRPQDRQFILSSKKLLLSDSGFYLCAWRGQNAEAFFGQGTRLTVV.

Regarding this clone: The DNA ends 3 residues before the CDR3 does, and the rest of the CDR3 is filled in from the germline J gene. V is TRBV5-1 and J is TRBJ2-7, with D uncertain. The germline V gene encodes CDR1 SGHRS and CDR2 YFSETQ. The germline V and J ends were trimmed by 0 bases and 4 bases, with 11 bases remaining between them. There are 14 residues in the CDR3. The sequenced part of the CDR3 DNA is TGCGCCAGCAGCTTGGAGGGTAGTGGGTACGAG. Its translation is CASSLEGSGYE. The CDR3 in full is CASSLEGSGYEQYF.

Regarding this clone: With the read ending 3 residues before the CDR3 end, the germline J gene is used to fill in that end. The chain combines TRBV6-2 or TRBV6-3 with TRBJ2-3, with 9 bases identical to TRBD2. V was pared by 2 bases and J by 0 bases, with 6 bases of the junction left unmatched. The CDR3 loop spans 17 amino acids. Germline V gene data show CDR1 as MNHEY and CDR2 as SVGEGT. The sequenced CDR3 bases are TGTGCCAGCAGTTACGAGGCGGGAGGGCCCAGCACAGATACG. This encodes CASSYEAGGPSTDT. The full CDR3 protein is CASSYEAGGPSTDTQYF.

Notes on this clone: The observed sequence ends 3 residues before the CDR3 terminus, with the missing tail filled in from the germline J gene. The chain carries TRBV4-2 and TRBJ2-6; perhaps TRBD1 as D (6 bases). The germline V gene has CDR1 LGHNA and CDR2 YNFKEQ. Trimming cost V 4 bases and J 4 bases, with 20 bases left between them. The CDR3 runs to 18 residues. CDR3 DNA (partial): TGTGCCAGCAGCCTAACAGGGCCCCAGAGTCCCGGGGCCAACGTC. Amino acid sequence: CASSLTGPQSPGANV. The complete CDR3 protein is CASSLTGPQSPGANVLTF.

The CDR3 loop reads CASSESASLTGEQYF. The sequenced part of the CDR3 DNA is TGTGCCAGCAGCGAATCGGCATCCCTGACGGGCGAG. V is TRBV2 and J is TRBJ2-7; D gene ambiguous. The DNA ends 3 residues before the CDR3 does, and the rest of the CDR3 is filled in from the germline J gene. In germline, CDR1 is SNHLY, CDR2 FYNNEI. Trimming shortened V by 6 bases and J by 6 bases, and 21 bases separated the two germline ends. This CDR3 comprises 15 residues.

Turning to this clone: The read ends 3 residues shy of where the CDR3 ends; the end is completed using the germline J gene. The chain has TRBV5-1 and TRBJ1-2; the D is unclear. V shed 0 bases and J shed 1 base, with 4 bases lying between them. The CDR3 loop spans 13 amino acids. Germline V gene lookup returns CDR1 SGHRS and CDR2 YFSETQ. CDR3 sequence reads: CASSLDSNYGYTF. The CDR3 bases that were read are TGCGCCAGCAGCTTGGACAGTAACTATGGC.

Worth noting for this clone: The read stops 3 residues short of the end of the CDR3; the missing end is completed from the germline J gene. This chain joins TRBV11-2 and TRBJ1-5; D gene unclear. This CDR3 contains 14 residues. Germline CDR1 is SGHAT and CDR2 is FQNNGV. The germline V and J ends were trimmed by 2 bases and 0 bases, with 5 bases remaining between them. CDR3 loop: CASSLSHSNQPQHF. The part of the CDR3 DNA that was read is TGTGCCAGCAGCTTAAGCCATAGCAATCAGCCC. The variable domain in full, completed from reference TRBV11-2 and TRBJ1-5, reads EAGVAQSPRYKIIEKRQSVAFWCNPISGHATLYWYQQILGQGPKLLIQFQNNGVVDDSQLPKDRFSAERLKGVDSTLKIQPAKLEDSAVYLCASSLSHSNQPQHFGDGTRLSIL.